The source of this T cell receptor (beta chain) is a study of blood T cells in healthy people across ages. This clonotype occurred a few times. This may stem from a read error, because a much larger clone lies one nucleotide away. A sample-barcoded 5' primer and a J-beta primer mix were used in a second PCR of roughly 6 to 12 cycles. From the 5' RACE reads, TCRdb called clonotypes with MiXCR, one entry per CDR3 protein. The data show hundreds of thousands of distinct CDR3 sequences, about 30% seen once. The V and J ends lost 5 bases and 4 bases, in that order; junction bases with no gene match: 10. The CDR3 totals 14 residues. Germline CDR1 is DFQATT and CDR2 is SNEGSKA (reference sequence). Each individual donor underwent a draw of about 9.1 milliliters of peripheral blood. At least 5 micrograms of total RNA were extracted per sample.

The sequenced material came from blood. The TCR comes from an elderly woman in good health. The chain is built from TRBV20-1 and TRBJ2-7, with TRBD1 identical over 8 bases. The chain's CDR3 is CSAGHRQGRYEQYF. Written as DNA, the CDR3 is TGCAGTGCTGGACACCGACAGGGGAGGTACGAGCAGTACTTC.